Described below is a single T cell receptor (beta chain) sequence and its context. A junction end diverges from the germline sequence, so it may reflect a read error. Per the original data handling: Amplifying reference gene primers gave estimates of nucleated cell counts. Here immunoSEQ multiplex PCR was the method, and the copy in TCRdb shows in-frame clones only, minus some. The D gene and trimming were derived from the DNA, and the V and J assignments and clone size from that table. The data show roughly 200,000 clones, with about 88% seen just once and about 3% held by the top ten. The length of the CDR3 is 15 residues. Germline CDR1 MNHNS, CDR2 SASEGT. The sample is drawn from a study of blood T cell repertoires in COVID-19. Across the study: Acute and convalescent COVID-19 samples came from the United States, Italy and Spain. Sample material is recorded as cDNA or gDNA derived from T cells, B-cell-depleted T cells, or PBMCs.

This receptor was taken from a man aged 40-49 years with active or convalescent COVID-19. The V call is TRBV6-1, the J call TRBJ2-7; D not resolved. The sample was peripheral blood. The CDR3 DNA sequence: TGTGCCAGCAGTAAAGCCCCCCAAGTCTACTACGAGCAGTACTTC. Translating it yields CASSKAPQVYYEQYF.